A selection of T cell receptor beta chains follows, all from one sample in a study of blood T cells in healthy people across ages. Using its own MiXCR run on the 5' RACE reads, TCRdb lists one record per CDR3 protein. The data show 1.5 million to 2 million distinct CDR3 sequences, roughly 30% seen once. The sequenced material came from blood. Source of these receptors: a woman in her thirties in good health. CDR3s leave out the opening cysteine and the closing phenylalanine or tryptophan. Where a row states a size, it is once, few, many or the class of an expanded clone; other rows omit it.

v_gene	abundance	j_gene	len	CDR3aa
TRBV2	few	TRBJ2-3	13	ASTQSEGLADTQY
TRBV6-2/TRBV6-3	NA	TRBJ2-7	11	ATKSVGSYEQY
TRBV7-9	NA	TRBJ2-5	13	ASSLPGQGRETQY
TRBV3-1	few	TRBJ2-3	14	ASSRSTGTGTDTQY
TRBV9	NA	TRBJ2-1	12	ASSKLAGVGRQF
TRBV7-9	few	TRBJ1-2	13	ASSPINVDSYGYT
TRBV7-3	NA	TRBJ2-5	14	ASSNYAAGFQETQY
TRBV7-2	few	TRBJ1-2	8	AASGYGYT
TRBV11-2	few	TRBJ2-2	15	ASSLGGLGGAPGELF
TRBV27	NA	TRBJ2-3	14	ASSSKLLATTDTQY
TRBV2	few	TRBJ1-4	13	ASSRYQTGFEKLF
TRBV18	few	TRBJ1-6	14	ASSPDRGGDNSPLH
TRBV11-2	many	TRBJ2-5	15	ASSLVGVSSFEETQY
TRBV4-1	NA	TRBJ1-5	13	ASSQSRDSNQPQH
TRBV7-2	NA	TRBJ2-1	13	ASSLVWGAHNEQF
TRBV6-6	NA	TRBJ1-1	13	ASSYGGDQNTEAF